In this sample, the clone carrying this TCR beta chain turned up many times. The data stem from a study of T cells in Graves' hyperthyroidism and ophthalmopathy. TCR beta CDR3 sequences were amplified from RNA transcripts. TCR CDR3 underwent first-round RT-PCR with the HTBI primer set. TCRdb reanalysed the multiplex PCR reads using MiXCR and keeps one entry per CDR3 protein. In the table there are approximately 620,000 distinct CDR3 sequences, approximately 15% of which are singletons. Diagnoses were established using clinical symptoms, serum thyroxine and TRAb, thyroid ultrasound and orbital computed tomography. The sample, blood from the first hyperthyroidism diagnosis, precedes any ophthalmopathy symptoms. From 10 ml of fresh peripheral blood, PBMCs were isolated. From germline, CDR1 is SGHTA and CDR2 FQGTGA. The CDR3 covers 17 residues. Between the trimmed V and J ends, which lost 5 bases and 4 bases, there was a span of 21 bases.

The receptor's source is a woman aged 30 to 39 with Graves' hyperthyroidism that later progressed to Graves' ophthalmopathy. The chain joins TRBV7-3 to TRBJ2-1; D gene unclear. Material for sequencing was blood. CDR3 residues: CASSPTPGVTVYNEQFF. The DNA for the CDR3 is TGTGCCAGCAGCCCAACCCCCGGAGTAACGGTGTACAATGAGCAGTTCTTC.